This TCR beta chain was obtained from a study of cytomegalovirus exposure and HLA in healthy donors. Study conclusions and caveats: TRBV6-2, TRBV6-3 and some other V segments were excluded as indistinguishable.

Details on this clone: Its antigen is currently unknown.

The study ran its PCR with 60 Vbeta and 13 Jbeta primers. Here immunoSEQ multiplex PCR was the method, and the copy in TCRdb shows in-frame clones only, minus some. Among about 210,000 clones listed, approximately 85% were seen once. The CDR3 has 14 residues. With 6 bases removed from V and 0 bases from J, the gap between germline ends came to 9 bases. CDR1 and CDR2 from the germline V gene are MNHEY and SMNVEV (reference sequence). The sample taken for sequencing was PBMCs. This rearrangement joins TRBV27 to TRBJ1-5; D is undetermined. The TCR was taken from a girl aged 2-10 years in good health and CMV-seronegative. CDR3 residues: CASRRLNSNQPQHF. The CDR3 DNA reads TGTGCCAGCAGGAGACTTAATAGCAATCAGCCCCAGCATTTT.